The 27 T cell receptor beta chains listed next were all sequenced from one sample in a study of blood T cell repertoires in COVID-19. TCRdb's table, derived via immunoSEQ multiplex PCR, lists solely in-frame clones and lacks some. The data contain some 220,000 clones, roughly nine tenths of them seen just once; the ten biggest clones take up under 4%. Specimen: PBMCs or T cells enriched from blood (not recorded which). These receptors all come from a woman younger than 35 in a cohort exposed to, infected with or recovered from COVID-19 (not recorded which).

The chain uses TRBV21-1 and TRBJ1-2; TRBD1, the table's D call, lacks a check against the DNA. TRBV21-1 corresponds to a pseudogene. The CDR3 spans 17 residues. CDR3 amino acids: CASPFPPEGAFPYGYTF. The CDR3 DNA reads TGTGCCAGCCCCTTCCCCCCCGAGGGGGCGTTTCCATATGGCTACACCTTC.

CDR3 in amino acids: CASSENGRIHTF. The CDR3 DNA sequence: TGTGCCAGCAGTGAAAATGGCAGGATACACACCTTC. The genes are TRBV2 and TRBJ1-2; D uncertain. The germline gives CDR1 SNHLY, CDR2 FYNNEI. The CDR3 runs 12 residues. V was trimmed by 2 bases and J by 12 bases, leaving 13 bases between them.

This sequence joins TRBV27 and TRBJ2-5; 8 positions match TRBD1. Germline loops: CDR1 MNHEY, CDR2 SMNVEV (reference sequence). With V trimmed by 5 bases and J by 5 bases, 13 bases remained unmatched. The CDR3 spans 16 residues. Here the CDR3 reads CASSLLGTGDLETQYF. CDR3 bases: TGTGCCAGCAGTCTCCTCGGGACAGGTGATTTGGAGACCCAGTACTTC.

This clone was observed a few times. The chain employs TRBV28 and TRBJ1-1, with a possible D match to TRBD1 (5 bases). Germline V gene sequence: CDR1 MDHEN, CDR2 SYDVKM. Trimming stripped 2 bases from V and 0 bases from J, with 7 bases between. CDR3 size: 14 residues. In DNA, the CDR3 is TGTGCCAGCAGTTTAGACAGTATGAACACTGAAGCTTTCTTT. The encoded protein is CASSLDSMNTEAFF.

The chain recombines TRBV5-1 with TRBJ1-1; D is possibly TRBD1 (5 bases). V was pared by 4 bases and J by 3 bases, with 13 bases between. The CDR3 runs to 14 residues. Germline V lookup: CDR1 SGHRS, CDR2 YFSETQ. CDR3 DNA sequence: TGCGCCAGCAGCAAAGGGACTGTCGACACTGAAGCTTTCTTT. It specifies CASSKGTVDTEAFF.

This chain links TRBV7-3 with TRBJ2-2, with D perhaps TRBD2 (6 bases). The CDR3 sequence is 16 residues long. V shed 2 bases and J shed 1 base, with 11 bases lying between them. Germline-derived CDR1 and CDR2 are SGHTA and FQGTGA. In DNA form, the CDR3 reads TGTGCCAGCAGCTTATCGACAGCGGGGAACACCGGGGAGCTGTTTTTT. It is translated as CASSLSTAGNTGELFF.

The rearrangement uses TRBV27 and TRBJ2-7; possible D gene TRBD1, 6 bases. The length of the CDR3 is 14 residues. CDR1 MNHEY and CDR2 SMNVEV come from the germline V gene (reference sequence). V lost 5 bases and J lost 4, with 15 bases in between. CDR3 nucleotide sequence: TGTGCCAGCAGTACCGGGACATTCTATTACGAGCAGTACTTC. Amino acids: CASSTGTFYYEQYF.

The chain is built from TRBV5-1 and TRBJ2-1, with 9 bases matching TRBD2. There are 18 residues in the CDR3. J lost 2 bases, V lost 3 bases, and 12 bases had no gene match. Germline CDR1 and CDR2: SGHRS and YFSETQ. CDR3 residues: CASSYLLAGSLTYNEQFF. DNA of the CDR3: TGCGCCAGCAGCTACTTACTAGCGGGCTCCCTTACCTACAATGAGCAGTTCTTC. Full variable domain (missing parts from reference TRBV5-1 and TRBJ2-1): KAGVTQTPRYLIKTRGQQVTLSCSPISGHRSVSWYQQTPGQGLQFLFEYFSETQRNKGNFPGRFSGRQFSNSRSEMNVSTLELGDSALYLCASSYLLAGSLTYNEQFFGPGTRLTVL.

This chain connects TRBV7-9 to TRBJ2-2; 9 bases are shared with TRBD1. V lost 6 bases and J lost 4; bases outside the gene matches: 3. CDR3 size: 14 residues. CDR1 is SEHNR and CDR2 is FQNEAQ in the germline V gene (reference sequence). CDR3 residues: CASSMTGGTGELFF. CDR3 coding DNA: TGTGCCAGCAGTATGACAGGGGGCACCGGGGAGCTGTTTTTT.

The CDR3 DNA is TGTGCCAGCAGCCAAGGTAACAGGCTGCCAGGCTACACCTTC. Protein: CASSQGNRLPGYTF. The rearrangement joins TRBV3-1 (or the pseudogene TRBV3-2) to TRBJ1-2; maybe TRBD1 (5 bases). This CDR3 is 14 amino acids long. The germline gives CDR1 LGHDT, CDR2 YNNKEL (reference sequence). V lost 1 base, J lost 8 bases, and 14 bases lay in between.

The chain is built from TRBV27 and TRBJ2-5, with 8 bases fitting TRBD2. This CDR3 is built from 15 residues. Germline V gene lookup returns CDR1 MNHEY and CDR2 SMNVEV (reference sequence). Trimming took 1 base from V and 4 from J; bases not matched to a gene: 5. CDR3 in amino acids: CASSLYGLAPETQYF. As DNA, the CDR3 is TGTGCCAGCAGTTTATATGGACTAGCCCCAGAGACCCAGTACTTC.

The J gene is TRBJ2-7, the V gene TRBV21-1; the table's D call, TRBD2, has no DNA check behind it. TRBV21-1 is a known pseudogene. The CDR3 sequence is 13 residues long. The CDR3 loop reads CASTMGGRSEQYF. The CDR3 nucleotides read TGTGCCAGCACCATGGGGGGGAGATCCGAGCAGTACTTC.

The chain is built from TRBV10-3 and TRBJ1-2; 8 nucleotides line up with TRBD1. V shed 6 bases and J 0 bases; nucleotides not matched to a gene: 6. This CDR3 is 15 amino acids long. Germline lookup yields CDR1 ENHRY and CDR2 SYGVKD. CDR3 protein: CAISLDRATNYGYTF. The CDR3 coding sequence is TGTGCCATCAGCCTGGACAGGGCCACTAACTATGGCTACACCTTC.

The sample holds one count of this clone. V is TRBV19 and J is TRBJ1-1; D is uncertain. The CDR3 contains 13 residues. V was cut by 4 bases and J by 2 bases, with 8 bases left in between. CDR1 is LNHDA and CDR2 is SQIVND in the germline V gene (reference sequence). CDR3 nucleotide sequence: TGTGCCAGTAGTAACCCAGAAAACACTGAAGCTTTCTTT. It encodes CASSNPENTEAFF.

The rearrangement joins TRBV28 to TRBJ1-1, with 8 bases lining up with TRBD1. V gave up 5 bases and J gave up 4 bases; unmatched junction bases: 6. The CDR3 length is 14 residues. The germline CDR1 and CDR2 sequences are MDHEN and SYDVKM. The CDR3 loop reads CASSPRDRTTEAFF. DNA for the CDR3: TGTGCCAGCAGTCCGCGGGACAGGACCACTGAAGCTTTCTTT.

This chain uses TRBV20-1 with TRBJ2-7; 10 bases match TRBD2. The CDR3 covers 17 residues. Germline CDR1 reads DFQATT; CDR2 reads SNEGSKA (reference sequence). Trimming removed 3 bases from V and 2 bases from J; junction bases left unmatched: 13. The CDR3 is CSASRPPTSGVTYEQYF. The CDR3 coding sequence is TGCAGTGCTAGTCGCCCCCCTACTAGCGGGGTAACCTACGAGCAGTACTTC.

This chain uses TRBV9 with TRBJ1-5, with 9 nucleotides matching TRBD1. CDR3 length: 14 residues. CDR1 is SGDLS and CDR2 is YYNGEE in the germline V gene. J was trimmed by 4 bases and V by 4 bases; bases with no gene match: 3. The CDR3 DNA reads TGTGCCAGCAGCCGGGACAGGGCGAATCAGCCCCAGCATTTT. Encoded protein: CASSRDRANQPQHF.

The chain uses TRBV28 and TRBJ1-5; D call uncertain. V dropped 7 bases and J dropped 0 bases, with 16 bases sitting between them. CDR3 size: 16 residues. Germline values: CDR1 MDHEN, CDR2 SYDVKM. The CDR3 sequence: CASTPPRRDSNQPQHF. CDR3 bases: TGTGCCAGCACCCCTCCGCGGCGCGATAGCAATCAGCCCCAGCATTTT.

V is TRBV19 and J is TRBJ1-1; D remains unclear. V lost 5 bases to trimming and J lost 1 base, with 11 bases between them. Per the germline V gene, CDR1 is LNHDA and CDR2 is SQIVND (reference sequence). The CDR3 consists of 14 residues. The CDR3 reads CASSSGRTNTEAFF. In DNA, the CDR3 is TGTGCCAGTAGTTCCGGGAGAACGAACACTGAAGCTTTCTTT.

The chain couples TRBV10-1 to TRBJ1-1, with D perhaps matching TRBD1 (6 bases). Germline CDR1 and CDR2: WNHNN and SYGVQD (reference sequence). The CDR3 covers 12 residues. Trimming took 3 bases from V and 10 from J, leaving 12 bases between them. The CDR3 protein is CASSEMGAGAFF. The CDR3 nucleotides are TGCGCCAGCAGTGAAATGGGGGCAGGAGCTTTCTTT.

Worth noting for this clone: The same CDR3 arises from other DNA sequences in this sample as well. The chain joins TRBV5-1 to TRBJ2-3; 10 nucleotides align to TRBD1. This CDR3 is 14 amino acids long. Trimming removed 3 bases from V and 3 bases from J; junction bases left unmatched: 1. The germline V gene encodes CDR1 SGHRS and CDR2 YFSETQ. The chain's CDR3 is CASSSGQGTDTQYF. The CDR3 nucleotides are TGCGCCAGCAGCTCGGGACAGGGGACAGATACGCAGTATTTT.

This chain links TRBV7-2 with TRBJ2-1, with D tentatively TRBD2 (6 bases). Trimming took off 5 bases at V and 4 bases at J, with 15 bases between the two ends. CDR1 and CDR2 from the germline V gene are SGHTA and FQGNSA. The CDR3 is 15 residues long. The CDR3 sequence is CASSPAREAYNEQFF. In DNA form, the CDR3 reads TGTGCCAGCAGCCCCGCCAGGGAGGCTTACAATGAGCAGTTCTTC.

The chain recombines TRBV6-5 with TRBJ2-7; TRBD1 aligns across 7 bases. Looked up from germline, CDR1 is MNHEY and CDR2 is SVGAGI. After removal of 6 bases from V and 4 bases from J, the junction contained 9 bases not matched to a gene. The CDR3 runs to 14 residues. The CDR3 loop is CASRPDRVGYEQYF. DNA for the CDR3: TGTGCCAGCAGACCCGACAGGGTTGGATACGAGCAGTACTTC.

The J gene is TRBJ2-7, the V gene TRBV6-1; tentative D call: TRBD1 (5 bases). The CDR3 is 13 amino acids. CDR1 and CDR2 (germline): MNHNS, SASEGT. V lost 2 bases and J lost 5, with 10 bases in between. In DNA, the CDR3 is TGTGCCAGCAGTGAACAGGGTCGCAACGAGCAGTACTTC. It translates to CASSEQGRNEQYF.

The rearrangement links TRBV9 to TRBJ2-1, with TRBD1 as a possible D gene (6 bases). Germline CDR1 is SGDLS and CDR2 is YYNGEE. The CDR3 has 17 amino acids. V lost 0 bases and J 4 bases, leaving 17 bases between the germline ends. As DNA, the CDR3 is TGTGCCAGCAGCGTAGCAGGTGGTGACAGGCCTTACAATGAGCAGTTCTTC. It specifies CASSVAGGDRPYNEQFF.

The chain's CDR3 is CASSPDRDRSLSSGEQYF. The CDR3 coding sequence is TGTGCCAGCAGTCCGGACCGGGACAGGTCCCTATCATCGGGCGAGCAGTACTTC. The chain joins TRBV6-6 to TRBJ2-7; 8 nucleotides agree with TRBD1. V was clipped by 5 bases and J by 6 bases; unmatched bases: 21. The V gene's germline CDR1 is MNHNY and CDR2 SVGAGI (reference sequence). The CDR3 runs to 18 residues.

The chain links TRBV11-2 to TRBJ2-2, with 8 bases identical to TRBD1. This CDR3 region has 16 residues. CDR1 and CDR2 (germline): SGHAT, FQNNGV. V was pared by 2 bases and J by 5 bases, with 7 bases of the junction left unmatched. This CDR3 reads CASSLFVRGPTGELFF. The CDR3 DNA follows: TGTGCCAGCAGCTTATTTGTCAGGGGGCCTACCGGGGAGCTGTTTTTT.